These T cell receptor beta chains were read from a single sample in a study of blood T cell repertoires in COVID-19. Only in-frame clones appear in the TCRdb table, and some are missing; sequencing was by immunoSEQ multiplex PCR. The sample shows approximately 80,000 clones, around four fifths of them seen only once. The sequenced sample was peripheral blood. These TCRs come from a human donor in a cohort sampled during active COVID-19. CDR3s include the opening cysteine and the closing phenylalanine or tryptophan. Fields, in order: J gene, V gene, clone size, D gene, CDR3 DNA, CDR3 protein. A D gene is named only where the DNA matches it firmly. Expanded clones are given a class, and other clones once, few, many or no size at all.

J gene: TRBJ2-1; V gene: TRBV10-1; clone size: medium-sized; D gene: .; CDR3 DNA: TGCGCCAGCAGTGGACAGGCAAATGAGCAGTTCTTC; CDR3 protein: CASSGQANEQFF
J gene: TRBJ1-1; V gene: TRBV11-2; clone size: .; D gene: TRBD1; CDR3 DNA: TGTGCCAGCAGCTTACTGACAGGGGGCCTGGTTACGGACACTGAAGCTTTCTTT; CDR3 protein: CASSLLTGGLVTDTEAFF
J gene: TRBJ1-4; V gene: TRBV7-2; clone size: .; D gene: TRBD1; CDR3 DNA: TGTGCCAGCAGCTCGACAGGGGGCGCCTATGAAAAACTGTTTTTT; CDR3 protein: CASSSTGGAYEKLFF
J gene: TRBJ1-6; V gene: TRBV19; clone size: .; D gene: .; CDR3 DNA: TGTGCCAGTACCTGGCGGGCAGGGGCCCATAATTCACCCCTCCACTTT; CDR3 protein: CASTWRAGAHNSPLHF
J gene: TRBJ1-6; V gene: TRBV28; clone size: few; D gene: .; CDR3 DNA: TGTGCCAGCAGCCCTACAGGGAATGGGACACCCCTCCACTTT; CDR3 protein: CASSPTGNGTPLHF
J gene: TRBJ2-7; V gene: TRBV27; clone size: .; D gene: TRBD2; CDR3 DNA: TGTGCCAGCAGGGTAGCGGGGGGGACCCCCTACGAGCAGTACTTC; CDR3 protein: CASRVAGGTPYEQYF
J gene: TRBJ2-1; V gene: TRBV7-6; clone size: .; D gene: .; CDR3 DNA: TGTGCCAGCAGCTTAGCGGGGAGTTCCTACAATGAGCAGTTCTTC; CDR3 protein: CASSLAGSSYNEQFF
J gene: TRBJ1-5; V gene: TRBV3-1/TRBV3-2; clone size: .; D gene: TRBD1; CDR3 DNA: TGTGCCAGCAGCCAACTGGGACAGGCCCAGCATTTT; CDR3 protein: CASSQLGQAQHF
J gene: TRBJ2-3; V gene: TRBV30; clone size: .; D gene: .; CDR3 DNA: TGTGCCTGGGGTGGGAGCAGGACAGATACGCAGTATTTT; CDR3 protein: CAWGGSRTDTQYF
J gene: TRBJ2-7; V gene: TRBV18; clone size: .; D gene: TRBD2; CDR3 DNA: TGTGCCAGCTCACCCGGGACTAGCGGGGGTGGCGAGCAGTACTTC; CDR3 protein: CASSPGTSGGGEQYF
J gene: TRBJ2-1; V gene: TRBV6-6; clone size: few; D gene: .; CDR3 DNA: TGTGCCAGCGGCGTTTCGGGTGAGCAGTTCTTC; CDR3 protein: CASGVSGEQFF
J gene: TRBJ1-5; V gene: TRBV18; clone size: .; D gene: .; CDR3 DNA: TGTGCCAGCTCACCAACCCCCCCGGGATCCAATCAGCCCCAGCATTTT; CDR3 protein: CASSPTPPGSNQPQHF
J gene: TRBJ2-6; V gene: TRBV2; clone size: .; D gene: .; CDR3 DNA: TGTGCCAGCAGTGTACAGGGCCTCTCTGGGGCCAACGTCCTGACTTTC; CDR3 protein: CASSVQGLSGANVLTF
J gene: TRBJ1-2; V gene: TRBV4-3; clone size: .; D gene: .; CDR3 DNA: TGCGCCAGCAGCCAAGTGATCTATTTCACAGCCCAGAACTATGGCTACACCTTC; CDR3 protein: CASSQVIYFTAQNYGYTF
J gene: TRBJ2-7; V gene: TRBV25-1; clone size: .; D gene: .; CDR3 DNA: TGTGCCAGCAGCCTTTCAGGGCTAGAGCAGTACTTC; CDR3 protein: CASSLSGLEQYF
J gene: TRBJ2-5; V gene: TRBV20-1; clone size: .; D gene: .; CDR3 DNA: TGCAGCCACCCCAGGGGTGAGACCCAGTACTTC; CDR3 protein: CSHPRGETQYF
J gene: TRBJ1-2; V gene: TRBV5-4; clone size: .; D gene: .; CDR3 DNA: TGTGCCAGCAGCCTACAGGGTCTATCGGCATCGGGCTACACCTTC; CDR3 protein: CASSLQGLSASGYTF
J gene: TRBJ1-6; V gene: TRBV10-2; clone size: few; D gene: .; CDR3 DNA: TGCGCCAGCAAGGACGAGGGAGGGTCACCCCTCCACTTT; CDR3 protein: CASKDEGGSPLHF
J gene: TRBJ1-1; V gene: TRBV7-9; clone size: .; D gene: .; CDR3 DNA: TGTGCCAGCAGCTTAGGGACAGTGGGAACTGAAGCTTTCTTT; CDR3 protein: CASSLGTVGTEAFF
J gene: TRBJ1-5; V gene: TRBV29-1; clone size: few; D gene: .; CDR3 DNA: TGCAGCGTAGCGAAGGGGGATCAGCCCCAGCATTTT; CDR3 protein: CSVAKGDQPQHF
J gene: TRBJ1-4; V gene: TRBV10-2; clone size: .; D gene: TRBD1; CDR3 DNA: TGCGCCAGCAGTTCGGGACAGGGGGCAGTTAATGAAAAACTGTTTTTT; CDR3 protein: CASSSGQGAVNEKLFF
J gene: TRBJ2-5; V gene: TRBV2; clone size: few; D gene: TRBD2; CDR3 DNA: TGTGCCAGCAGCCCTAGCGGAGCCCAGGGAGAGACCCAGTACTTC; CDR3 protein: CASSPSGAQGETQYF
J gene: TRBJ1-1; V gene: TRBV5-3; clone size: .; D gene: .; CDR3 DNA: TGTGCCAGAAGCTGTTGGGGACATGACACTGAAGCTTTCTTT; CDR3 protein: CARSCWGHDTEAFF
J gene: TRBJ1-1; V gene: TRBV3-1/TRBV3-2; clone size: .; D gene: .; CDR3 DNA: TGTGCCAGCAGCCAAGATTGGACTAGAGACGCTTTCTTT; CDR3 protein: CASSQDWTRDAFF
J gene: TRBJ2-6; V gene: TRBV11-3; clone size: .; D gene: .; CDR3 DNA: TGTGCCAGCAGCGTTCAGGGTTCTGGGGCCAACGTCCTGACTTTC; CDR3 protein: CASSVQGSGANVLTF
J gene: TRBJ1-2; V gene: TRBV7-6; clone size: .; D gene: .; CDR3 DNA: TGTGCCAGCAGCTTAGTGGGGCACTATGGCTACACCTTC; CDR3 protein: CASSLVGHYGYTF
J gene: TRBJ1-1; V gene: TRBV7-2; clone size: .; D gene: .; CDR3 DNA: TGTGCCAGCAGCTTAAGTGGGCGGGTGAGCACTGAAGCTTTCTTT; CDR3 protein: CASSLSGRVSTEAFF
J gene: TRBJ1-2; V gene: TRBV5-1; clone size: .; D gene: .; CDR3 DNA: TGCGCCAGCAGCCGACAGAGTCAGTATGGCTACACCTTC; CDR3 protein: CASSRQSQYGYTF
J gene: TRBJ2-4; V gene: TRBV7-3; clone size: .; D gene: TRBD1; CDR3 DNA: TGTGCCAGCAGCCTTGGGACAGGGAAAAACATTCAGTACTTC; CDR3 protein: CASSLGTGKNIQYF
J gene: TRBJ2-5; V gene: TRBV7-9; clone size: .; D gene: TRBD2; CDR3 DNA: TGTGCCAGCAGCGCGACTAGCGGGGGAAGAGAGACCCAGTACTTC; CDR3 protein: CASSATSGGRETQYF
J gene: TRBJ1-4; V gene: TRBV27; clone size: .; D gene: .; CDR3 DNA: TGTGCCAGCAGTTCGGGGTTATCGTCCCCCAAACTGTTTTTT; CDR3 protein: CASSSGLSSPKLFF
J gene: TRBJ2-5; V gene: TRBV7-6; clone size: .; D gene: .; CDR3 DNA: TGTGCCAGCAGACGTCAGACAGGGAGGGAGACCCAGTACTTC; CDR3 protein: CASRRQTGRETQYF
J gene: TRBJ1-1; V gene: TRBV30; clone size: .; D gene: .; CDR3 DNA: TGTGCCTGGAGCCGGGGGAGAATGAACACTGAAGCTTTCTTT; CDR3 protein: CAWSRGRMNTEAFF
J gene: TRBJ1-2; V gene: TRBV21-1; clone size: .; D gene: .; CDR3 DNA: TGTGCCAGCCCCAAATGGGGCGGACAGGGGGGAGGCTACACCTTC; CDR3 protein: CASPKWGGQGGGYTF
J gene: TRBJ1-2; V gene: TRBV5-1; clone size: .; D gene: TRBD1; CDR3 DNA: TGCGCCAGCAGCTTACAACAGGGGGCGGATGGCTACACCTTC; CDR3 protein: CASSLQQGADGYTF
J gene: TRBJ1-1; V gene: TRBV2; clone size: .; D gene: .; CDR3 DNA: TGTGCCAGCAGTGAAGCGAGGTTTGAAGCTTTCTTT; CDR3 protein: CASSEARFEAFF
J gene: TRBJ2-3; V gene: TRBV10-3; clone size: once; D gene: TRBD2; CDR3 DNA: TGTGCCATCAGTTCTACTAGCGGGGGGGCATCAGATACGCAGTATTTT; CDR3 protein: CAISSTSGGASDTQYF
J gene: TRBJ2-5; V gene: TRBV4-3; clone size: .; D gene: .; CDR3 DNA: TGCGCCAGCAGCCAGGTTGAGAGGAGAGGAGAGACCCAGTACTTC; CDR3 protein: CASSQVERRGETQYF
J gene: TRBJ1-5; V gene: TRBV24-1; clone size: once; D gene: .; CDR3 DNA: TGTGCCACCAGTGATTCCCAGTCTTATAGCAATCAGCCCCAGCATTTT; CDR3 protein: CATSDSQSYSNQPQHF
J gene: TRBJ2-4; V gene: TRBV10-3; clone size: once; D gene: .; CDR3 DNA: TGTGCCATCAGTGACGGGGGAGCCAAAAACATTCAGTACTTC; CDR3 protein: CAISDGGAKNIQYF
J gene: TRBJ1-6; V gene: TRBV10-3; clone size: .; D gene: .; CDR3 DNA: TGTGCCATCAGTGAGAGTGGGGGCGCGAATTCACCCCTCCACTTT; CDR3 protein: CAISESGGANSPLHF
J gene: TRBJ2-1; V gene: TRBV10-3; clone size: .; D gene: TRBD1; CDR3 DNA: TGTGCCATCAGTGGGGACAGTGCTATCTACAATGAGCAGTTCTTC; CDR3 protein: CAISGDSAIYNEQFF